One and the same sample provided the 17 T cell receptor beta chains below, sequenced in a study of blood T cell repertoires in COVID-19. The protocol was immunoSEQ multiplex PCR, while the TCRdb copy is restricted to in-frame clones and leaves out a portion. The sample has about 86,000 clones; around four fifths are singletons. The sequenced sample was peripheral blood. These receptors originate from a man aged 45-60 years with acute or convalescent COVID-19.

The chain recombines TRBV30 with TRBJ1-2, with 8 bases lining up with TRBD1. Germline assignment: CDR1 GTSNPN and CDR2 SVGIG (reference sequence). J was trimmed by 4 bases and V by 0 bases; bases with no gene match: 4. The CDR3 sequence is 14 residues long. The CDR3 DNA reads as TGTGCCTGGAGTGTGCCGGGACAGGTCTATGGCTACACCTTC. It encodes CAWSVPGQVYGYTF.

A few counts support this clone. This CDR3 is CASNSGEEQYF. DNA for the CDR3: TGTGCCAGCAATAGCGGGGAGGAGCAGTACTTC. The rearrangement uses TRBV19 and TRBJ2-7, with 8 nucleotides matching TRBD2. Germline V gene lookup returns CDR1 LNHDA and CDR2 SQIVND (reference sequence). V shed 9 bases and J 7 bases; nucleotides not matched to a gene: 5. The CDR3 extends over 11 amino acids.

This sequence joins TRBV5-1 and TRBJ1-5; D gene uncertain. The CDR3 spans 13 residues. Germline loops: CDR1 SGHRS, CDR2 YFSETQ. The V end was cut by 5 bases, the J end by 0 bases, with 6 bases between. The CDR3 DNA is TGCGCCAGCAGAACAGATAGCAATCAGCCCCAGCATTTT. Its protein is CASRTDSNQPQHF.

The V and J genes are TRBV7-2 and TRBJ2-2, with 14 bases that match TRBD2. Germline loops: CDR1 SGHTA, CDR2 FQGNSA. This CDR3 spans 17 amino acids. Trimming removed 5 bases from V and 5 bases from J; junction bases left unmatched: 7. This CDR3 reads CASSPRLAGGPTGELFF. The DNA for the CDR3 is TGTGCCAGCAGCCCAAGACTAGCGGGAGGGCCGACCGGGGAGCTGTTTTTT.

In its sample, this clone was seen a few times. The chain recombines TRBV6-5 with TRBJ2-3, with D possibly matching TRBD2 (5 bases). V dropped 6 bases and J dropped 4 bases, with 11 bases sitting between them. This CDR3 contains 13 residues. Germline V gene sequence: CDR1 MNHEY, CDR2 SVGAGI. This CDR3 is CASRLGRADTQYF. DNA of the CDR3: TGTGCCAGCAGACTAGGTAGAGCAGATACGCAGTATTTT.

This chain joins TRBV7-2 and TRBJ2-2, with 9 positions matching TRBD1. This CDR3 has 16 residues. V lost 4 bases and J lost 7; bases outside the gene matches: 10. The germline V gene has CDR1 SGHTA and CDR2 FQGNSA. In DNA form, the CDR3 reads TGTGCCAGCAGCTCTTCGGGACAGGGCGCCCACGGGGAGCTGTTTTTT. This translates into CASSSSGQGAHGELFF.

This rearrangement joins TRBV28 to TRBJ2-7; 13 positions match TRBD2. Per the germline V gene, CDR1 is MDHEN and CDR2 is SYDVKM. V was clipped by 5 bases and J by 5 bases; unmatched bases: 9. CDR3 length: 16 amino acids. In nucleotides, the CDR3 is TGTGCCAGCAGTCTCGGACTAGCGGGAGTATTCGACGAGCAGTACTTC. Translated, it gives CASSLGLAGVFDEQYF.

CDR3 in amino acids: CASSHPASGRAFSYNEQFF. CDR3 coding DNA: TGCGCCAGCAGCCACCCCGCTAGCGGGAGGGCCTTTTCATACAATGAGCAGTTCTTC. V and J are TRBV4-1 and TRBJ2-1, with 12 bases aligning to TRBD2. The CDR3 runs 19 residues. Germline CDR1 reads MGHRA; CDR2 reads YSYEKL. The ends lost 3 bases at V and 4 bases at J; junction bases unmatched: 13.

The rearrangement uses TRBV5-4 and TRBJ2-1; 8 positions agree with TRBD2. V gave up 4 bases and J gave up 7 bases; unmatched junction bases: 13. Germline V lookup: CDR1 SGHNT, CDR2 YYREEE (reference sequence). CDR3 size: 16 residues. The CDR3 spells CASSHRSGGALNEQFF. The CDR3 bases are TGTGCCAGCAGCCATAGGTCCGGGGGGGCCCTAAATGAGCAGTTCTTC.

The chain joins TRBV5-1 to TRBJ2-7; D not resolved. Germline loops: CDR1 SGHRS, CDR2 YFSETQ. CDR3 size: 12 residues. With 3 bases removed from V and 1 base from J, the gap between germline ends came to 5 bases. CDR3 in amino acids: CASSYRSYEQYF. Written as DNA, the CDR3 is TGCGCCAGCAGCTATCGGTCCTACGAGCAGTACTTC.

V is TRBV11-2 and J is TRBJ1-3; perhaps TRBD1 as D (6 bases). The CDR3 is 15 residues long. Germline values: CDR1 SGHAT, CDR2 FQNNGV. Trimming left V 6 bases short and J 4 bases short, with 16 bases between. The CDR3 sequence: CASRALDSGGNTIYF. In nucleotides, the CDR3 is TGTGCCAGCAGGGCCCTGGACAGTGGCGGAAACACCATATATTTT.

This chain joins TRBV11-3 and TRBJ2-1, with D perhaps TRBD1 (5 bases). CDR1 is SGHNT and CDR2 is YENEEA in the germline V gene. Trimming shortened V by 1 base and J by 4 bases, and 14 bases separated the two germline ends. The CDR3 runs to 16 residues. CDR3 amino acids: CASSLGAGPGYNEQFF. The DNA of the CDR3 is TGTGCCAGCAGCTTAGGAGCAGGGCCTGGGTACAATGAGCAGTTCTTC.

The chain has TRBV7-8 and TRBJ2-3, with a tentative D call TRBD1 (6 bases). The CDR3 is 21 residues long. The germline gives CDR1 SGHVS, CDR2 FQNEAQ. V gave up 5 bases and J gave up 0 bases, with 30 bases separating them. DNA for the CDR3: TGTGCCAGCAGCGTACGACCGGGACATCCCCCTCTGGCCCCTAGCACAGATACGCAGTATTTT. It translates to CASSVRPGHPPLAPSTDTQYF. Complete variable domain (other parts from reference TRBV7-8 and TRBJ2-3): GAGVSQSPRYKVAKRGQDVALRCDPISGHVSLFWYQQALGQGPEFLTYFQNEAQLDKSGLPSDRFFAERPEGSVSTLKIQRTQQEDSAVYLCASSVRPGHPPLAPSTDTQYFGPGTRLTVL.

The count of this clone is one. CDR3 amino acids: CASSQLPGGGEKLFF. The CDR3 nucleotides read TGTGCCAGCAGTCAACTACCAGGGGGTGGGGAAAAACTGTTTTTT. The chain carries TRBV6-5 and TRBJ1-4; 7 bases map to TRBD1. This CDR3 has 15 residues. The trim removed 5 bases at V and 8 bases at J, leaving 11 bases unmatched. Germline CDR1 MNHEY, CDR2 SVGAGI.

The chain uses TRBV29-1 and TRBJ2-3; maybe TRBD2 (7 bases). V dropped 3 bases and J dropped 2 bases, with 15 bases sitting between them. From germline, CDR1 is SQVTM and CDR2 ANQGSEA. The CDR3 length is 15 residues. The CDR3: CSVDVRRGPTDTQYF. The CDR3 nucleotides read TGCAGCGTTGACGTCCGGCGGGGGCCCACAGATACGCAGTATTTT.

This chain connects TRBV18 to TRBJ2-3; no clear D. The CDR3 totals 16 residues. Trimming took 4 bases from V and 0 from J, leaving 14 bases between them. CDR1 is KGHSH and CDR2 is LQKENI in the germline V gene. The CDR3 DNA is TGTGCCAGCTCACGGTCGGTGGCGGCTAGCACAGATACGCAGTATTTT. Translated, it gives CASSRSVAASTDTQYF.

This rearrangement joins TRBV7-2 to TRBJ2-7; TRBD1 agrees at 7 bases. The CDR3 spans 13 residues. Trimming took 5 bases from V and 4 from J; bases not matched to a gene: 5. In germline, CDR1 is SGHTA, CDR2 FQGNSA. The CDR3 here is CASSRDRSYEQYF. The DNA of the CDR3 is TGTGCCAGCAGCCGGGACAGATCATACGAGCAGTACTTC.